This T cell receptor beta chain emerged from a study of glioma-infiltrating T cells. TCR alpha and beta CDR3 regions were amplified from RNA using iRepertoire nested multiplex PCR. TCRdb re-analysed the multiplex PCR reads in MiXCR, keeping a single row per CDR3 protein. The sample shows approximately 120,000 distinct CDR3 sequences, less than 30% of them seen only once. The ends were cut back, 7 bases at V and 6 bases at J, with 8 bases in the middle. The germline V gene has CDR1 SQVTM and CDR2 ANQGSEA. The CDR3 contains 10 residues. At least ten counts were recorded for this clonotype. This rearrangement joins TRBV29-1 to TRBJ2-3, with D perhaps matching TRBD1 or TRBD2 (6 bases each). The TCR comes from a human donor with low-grade glioma or glioblastoma, undergoing nonglioma brain surgery, or in good health (not recorded which). The sequenced sample consisted of glioma tissue, nonneoplastic brain tissue, or PBMCs (not recorded which). CDR3 nucleotides: TGCAGCGGGGGGGCGGATACGCAGTATTTT. Protein product: CSGGADTQYF.